This TCR beta chain is drawn from a study of OX40 agonist ivuxolimab in advanced cancers. Study-level points and caveats: A proportion of nonresponders additionally exhibited low normalized T-cell clonal expansion. Clonal expansion in partial responders at 0.1-3.0 mg/kg ranked among the lowest.

About this clone: Its antigen is unknown. The junction does not match germline at one end; this may be a read error.

The CDR3 spans 14 residues. The germline CDR1 and CDR2 sequences are MDHEN and SYDVKM. The assay was immunoSEQ multiplex PCR, and TCRdb's table has in-frame clones only and misses some. Of around 99,000 clones listed, around 93% are singletons. Systemic immunosuppression or autoimmune disease history was grounds to exclude patients. Peripheral blood came from all dose cohorts at three timepoints. This sequence was found in an adult with an advanced solid tumor such as melanoma, head and neck, liver or kidney cancer. This rearrangement joins TRBV28 to TRBJ2-5; no clear D gene. Here the sequenced sample was CD4+ or CD8+ T cells sorted from blood, taken in a trial of the OX40 agonist ivuxolimab. In DNA, the CDR3 is TGTGCCAGCAGCCCCCTAAAGGGCCAGCAGTTGCCTCACTTC. The encoded protein is CASSPLKGQQLPHF.